These 9 T cell receptor beta chains were sequenced from one sample in a study of cytomegalovirus exposure and HLA in healthy donors. PCR amplification relied on 60 Vbeta primers (plus 13 Jbeta primers). This table comes from immunoSEQ multiplex PCR, and its TCRdb copy is limited to in-frame clones, with some not included. The sample yields about 120,000 clones, approximately 80% seen once. Sample: PBMCs. The receptors come from a female donor in good health and CMV-seropositive.

The chain combines TRBV4-2 with TRBJ2-1, with 11 bases identical to TRBD1. The CDR3 consists of 16 residues. Germline lookup yields CDR1 LGHNA and CDR2 YNFKEQ. Trimming at V came to 1 base and at J to 4 bases, leaving 3 bases not matched to a gene. For the CDR3, the DNA is TGTGCCAGCAGCCAAGGAGGGACAGGGGGTTACAATGAGCAGTTCTTC. Translation: CASSQGGTGGYNEQFF.

As DNA, the CDR3 is TGCGCCAGCAGCCGACAGGGTCCGGACAGCTCCTATAATTCACCCCTCCACTTT. This translates into CASSRQGPDSSYNSPLHF. V is TRBV5-1 and J is TRBJ1-6, with 7 nucleotides matching TRBD1. With V trimmed by 4 bases and J by 0 bases, 10 bases remained unmatched. Germline loops: CDR1 SGHRS, CDR2 YFSETQ. The CDR3 sequence is 18 residues long.

The sample holds a few counts of this clone. J is TRBJ1-1 and V is TRBV5-4; TRBD1 might be the D (6 bases). Looked up from germline, CDR1 is SGHNT and CDR2 is YYREEE (reference sequence). The CDR3 is 12 residues long. V was cut by 4 bases and J by 5 bases, with 9 bases left in between. DNA of the CDR3: TGTGCCAGCAGCCTACAGGGAACTGAAGCTTTCTTT. This translates into CASSLQGTEAFF.

The chain carries TRBV5-1 and TRBJ1-5; 10 nucleotides match TRBD1. V trimming: 0 bases; J trimming: 7 bases; junction bases outside the gene matches: 1. Germline lookup yields CDR1 SGHRS and CDR2 YFSETQ. The CDR3 has 14 amino acids. The CDR3 DNA is TGCGCCAGCAGCTTGGGGGACAGGGGACAGCCCCAGCATTTT. Its translation: CASSLGDRGQPQHF.

The chain combines TRBV27 with TRBJ2-1; perhaps TRBD2 as D (5 bases). CDR3 length equals 14 residues. CDR1 and CDR2 from the germline V gene are MNHEY and SMNVEV (reference sequence). Trimming left V 5 bases short and J 9 bases short, with 17 bases between. CDR3 residues: CASSPGPSGGEQFF. The CDR3 region has the DNA TGTGCCAGCAGTCCCGGACCCTCCGGAGGTGAGCAGTTCTTC.

V is TRBV9 and J is TRBJ2-3, with D perhaps TRBD2 (5 bases). Between the trimmed V and J ends, which lost 0 bases and 0 bases, there was a span of 8 bases. The CDR3 length is 15 residues. The germline V gene has CDR1 SGDLS and CDR2 YYNGEE. The CDR3 sequence: CASSVDGESTDTQYF. CDR3 coding DNA: TGTGCCAGCAGCGTAGACGGGGAAAGCACAGATACGCAGTATTTT.

This clone appeared once. J is TRBJ1-2 and V is TRBV9, with D possibly TRBD1 on 6 matching bases. Germline V CDR1 and CDR2: SGDLS, YYNGEE. Trimming pared 4 bases from V and 8 bases from J, leaving 15 bases between. The CDR3 is 13 residues long. The CDR3 region has the DNA TGTGCCAGCAGCCCGGGACATGAGAAAGGCTACACCTTC. Translation gives CASSPGHEKGYTF.

This clone was seen a handful of times. The genes are TRBV2 and TRBJ1-4; TRBD1 matches 7 bases. Germline CDR1 reads SNHLY; CDR2 reads FYNNEI. V lost 8 bases and J lost 10; bases outside the gene matches: 16. The CDR3 contains 15 residues. This CDR3 reads CASGAGTVLMGKLFF. For the CDR3, the DNA is TGTGCCAGCGGGGCGGGGACAGTCCTAATGGGAAAACTGTTTTTT.

V is TRBV28 and J is TRBJ2-7, with D maybe TRBD1 (6 bases). Germline-derived CDR1 and CDR2 are MDHEN and SYDVKM. The CDR3 has 15 residues. The V and J ends lost 3 bases and 3 bases respectively, with 15 bases between them. The CDR3 nucleotides are TGTGCCAGCAGTTTTCCGGGGACACAAAGCTACGAGCAGTACTTC. Its translation is CASSFPGTQSYEQYF.